One sample yielded the 17 T cell receptor beta chains listed below, sequenced in a study of molecular identifiers for immune sequencing clone quantification. TCRdb re-called the PCR reads with MiXCR, one entry per CDR3 protein. The table has about 640,000 distinct CDR3 sequences, just under 20% seen once. The sequenced material came from naive CD8+ T cells from blood, with Jurkat cell RNA spiked in. As for subset: FACS-sorted CD8+CD4-CCR7+CD45RA+ naive T cells. The receptors derive from a human donor in good health. Some libraries in this study had Jurkat cell RNA spiked in.

The rearrangement links TRBV6-5 to TRBJ2-7; the match to TRBD2 covers 8 bases. The V gene's germline CDR1 is MNHEY and CDR2 SVGAGI. J gave up 2 bases and V 8 bases, and 8 bases lay outside the gene matches. The CDR3 runs to 14 residues. Here the CDR3 DNA reads TGTGCCAGCGGGACTAGAGGCGGGGCCTACGAGCAGTACTTC. Its translation: CASGTRGGAYEQYF.

Only a few counts were recorded for this clonotype. This chain joins TRBV13 and TRBJ2-7; D is uncertain. V was clipped by 0 bases and J by 0 bases, with 6 bases between them. CDR3 size: 14 residues. Germline V gene lookup returns CDR1 PRHDT and CDR2 FYEKMQ (reference sequence). CDR3 nucleotides: TGTGCCAGCAGCTTAGGGAAAAACTCCTACGAGCAGTACTTC. This gives the protein CASSLGKNSYEQYF.

This clonotype was recorded at least ten times. The genes are TRBV27 and TRBJ2-3, with D perhaps TRBD1 (5 bases). Deletions cut 8 bases from V and 1 base from J, with 10 bases between. Germline V gives CDR1 MNHEY, CDR2 SMNVEV (reference sequence). The length of the CDR3 is 13 residues. CDR3 loop: CASSQQGTDTQYF. The DNA of the CDR3 is TGTGCCAGCTCCCAACAGGGCACAGATACGCAGTATTTT.

The chain is built from TRBV20-1 and TRBJ2-7, with TRBD2 matching 11 bases. CDR3 length equals 16 residues. Germline CDR1 and CDR2: DFQATT and SNEGSKA (reference sequence). The V gene end was trimmed by 0 bases and the J gene end by 3 bases; junction bases not matched to a gene: 7. The CDR3 DNA reads as TGCAGTGCTAGAGAGCAAGGGACTAGCGGTTACTACGAGCAGTACTTC. Translated, it gives CSAREQGTSGYYEQYF.

To note about this clonotype: Possible read error: a much larger clone is one base away. The chain links TRBV13 to TRBJ2-6; D assignment may be TRBD1 or TRBD2 (7 bases each). Germline V CDR1 and CDR2: PRHDT, FYEKMQ (reference sequence). The length of the CDR3 is 19 residues. In nucleotides, the CDR3 is TGTGCCAGCAGCTTAGGGACAGGGAGGGGTATTGGTGGGGCCAACGTCCCGACTTTC. It codes for CASSLGTGRGIGGANVPTF.

This clonotype was counted a few times. The gene calls are TRBV2 and TRBJ1-2; no clear D gene. The germline gives CDR1 SNHLY, CDR2 FYNNEI. The CDR3 totals 12 residues. The V end was cut by 7 bases, the J end by 5 bases, with 11 bases between. For the CDR3, the DNA is TGTGCCAGCAATCCCTATCCTTATGGCTACACCTTC. Amino acids: CASNPYPYGYTF.

This clonotype came up many times. The J gene is TRBJ1-2, the V gene TRBV19, with D hard to call. The V end was cut by 7 bases, the J end by 0 bases, with 15 bases between. In germline, CDR1 is LNHDA, CDR2 SQIVND (reference sequence). The CDR3 length is 15 residues. The CDR3 DNA reads as TGTGCCAGTACATTGGACGGCTACGCTAACTATGGCTACACCTTC. Amino acid sequence: CASTLDGYANYGYTF.

This clonotype was recorded many times. This chain joins TRBV7-9 and TRBJ2-7; D unclear. The CDR3 length is 13 residues. V lost 5 bases to trimming and J lost 7 bases, with 15 bases between them. Germline V gives CDR1 SEHNR, CDR2 FQNEAQ (reference sequence). CDR3: CASSPPAMPEQYF. CDR3 DNA sequence: TGTGCCAGCAGCCCACCTGCTATGCCGGAGCAGTACTTC.

This chain uses TRBV24-1 with TRBJ2-5, with TRBD2 matching 13 bases. The V gene end was trimmed by 2 bases and the J gene end by 4 bases; junction bases not matched to a gene: 9. CDR3 length: 18 amino acids. From germline, CDR1 is KGHDR and CDR2 SFDVKD. The CDR3 region is CATSDSQLAGGLSETQYF. The CDR3 DNA reads as TGTGCCACCAGTGATTCCCAACTAGCGGGAGGGCTCTCAGAGACCCAGTACTTC.

At least ten counts were recorded for this clonotype. This chain links TRBV5-5 with TRBJ2-7; TRBD2 might be the D (6 bases). From germline, CDR1 is SGHKS and CDR2 YYEKEE (reference sequence). This CDR3 is built from 14 residues. The V end lost 0 bases, the J end lost 6 bases, and 13 bases lay between the germline ends. The chain's CDR3 is CASSLAGTDIEQYF. The CDR3 DNA reads as TGTGCCAGCAGCTTGGCCGGGACTGATATCGAGCAGTACTTC.

The V call is TRBV28, the J call TRBJ2-5; 10 bases match TRBD1. Losses at the gene ends were 5 bases for V and 0 bases for J; bases not matched to a gene: 6. The germline CDR1 and CDR2 sequences are MDHEN and SYDVKM. The CDR3 consists of 16 residues. The CDR3 region has the DNA TGTGCCAGCAGTACCCGGGACAGGGGATACCAAGAGACCCAGTACTTC. Its protein is CASSTRDRGYQETQYF.

CDR3: CSARKRTSGPYEQYF. CDR3 bases: TGCAGTGCTAGAAAGCGGACTAGCGGCCCCTACGAGCAGTACTTC. This chain joins TRBV20-1 and TRBJ2-7; TRBD2 agrees at 10 bases. V lost 2 bases to trimming and J lost 2 bases; unmatched junction nucleotides: 6. The CDR3 runs 15 residues. The germline gives CDR1 DFQATT, CDR2 SNEGSKA (reference sequence).

There are many counts of this clonotype. V usage is TRBV27 and J usage is TRBJ2-5; 7 positions match TRBD2. V was clipped by 10 bases and J by 2 bases; unmatched bases: 4. Germline-derived CDR1 and CDR2 are MNHEY and SMNVEV (reference sequence). CDR3 length equals 12 residues. The CDR3 loop reads CAIGGVQETQYF. Written as DNA, the CDR3 is TGTGCCATTGGGGGGGTTCAAGAGACCCAGTACTTC.

CDR3 residues: CAWSSGGYNEQFF. The CDR3 DNA follows: TGTGCCTGGAGTAGCGGGGGATACAATGAGCAGTTCTTC. The chain is built from TRBV30 and TRBJ2-1; TRBD2 agrees at 8 bases. The J segment lost 4 bases and the V segment lost 2 bases, leaving 1 base of the junction unmatched. CDR1 and CDR2 from the germline V gene are GTSNPN and SVGIG (reference sequence). The length of the CDR3 is 13 residues.

This clonotype has a single count. One end of the junction is discordant with germline, which a read error may explain. V usage is TRBV4-3 and J usage is TRBJ2-7; D gene ambiguous. The CDR3 is made up of 16 amino acids. Per germline, CDR1 LGHNA and CDR2 YSLEER. Here the CDR3 reads CARSQDRSGFGYEQYF. The CDR3, as DNA: TGCGCCCGCAGCCAAGATAGGAGTGGTTTTGGCTACGAGCAGTACTTC.

This clonotype was seen ten or more times. The V gene is TRBV28, the J gene TRBJ1-5; D remains unclear. Germline V lookup: CDR1 MDHEN, CDR2 SYDVKM. CDR3 size: 14 residues. Trimming shortened V by 3 bases and J by 6 bases, and 12 bases separated the two germline ends. The CDR3 loop reads CASSFARSGQPQHF. For the CDR3, the DNA is TGTGCCAGCAGTTTTGCAAGGTCAGGTCAGCCCCAGCATTTT.

The CDR3 reads CASSAGQPENSPLHF. In DNA, the CDR3 is TGTGCCAGCAGCGCTGGTCAGCCGGAAAATTCACCCCTCCACTTT. V is TRBV2 and J is TRBJ1-6; D not resolved. Germline V gives CDR1 SNHLY, CDR2 FYNNEI. The V end lost 6 bases, the J end lost 7 bases, and 16 bases lay between the germline ends. CDR3 length equals 15 residues.